This TCR beta chain was sequenced for a study of T cell changes during pregnancy in multiple sclerosis. Only in-frame clones appear in the TCRdb table, and some are missing; sequencing was by immunoSEQ multiplex PCR. The sample records over 100,000 clones, more than 85% being singletons. The CDR3 has 13 amino acids. In germline, CDR1 is MNHEY, CDR2 SMNVEV (reference sequence). Details on this clone: A junction boundary mismatches the germline segment, possibly from a read error.

The chain is built from TRBV27 and TRBJ2-1; 9 nucleotides line up with TRBD1. This sample comprised peripheral blood, obtained in the third trimester of pregnancy. The sequence was obtained from a female donor with multiple sclerosis, enrolled in a pregnancy study. The CDR3 DNA sequence: TGTGCCAGCACCGCGGGACAGGGTCTGCGAGGTATCTTC. It specifies CASTAGQGLRGIF.